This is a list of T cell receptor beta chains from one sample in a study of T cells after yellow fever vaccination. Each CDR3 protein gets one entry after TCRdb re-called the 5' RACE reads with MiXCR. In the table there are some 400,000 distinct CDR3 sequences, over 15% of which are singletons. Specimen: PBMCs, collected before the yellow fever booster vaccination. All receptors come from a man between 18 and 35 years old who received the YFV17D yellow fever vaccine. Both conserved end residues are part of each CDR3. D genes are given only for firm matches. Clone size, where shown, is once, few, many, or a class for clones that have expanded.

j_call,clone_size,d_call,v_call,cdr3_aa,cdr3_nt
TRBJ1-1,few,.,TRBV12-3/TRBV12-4,CASSAERGTEAFF,TGTGCCAGCAGTGCCGAGCGGGGCACTGAAGCTTTCTTT
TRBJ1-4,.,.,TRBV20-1,CSARVGQPFF,TGCAGTGCTAGAGTCGGTCAGCCGTTTTTT
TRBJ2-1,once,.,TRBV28,CASSFPERNNEQFF,TGTGCCAGCAGTTTCCCAGAGCGCAACAATGAGCAGTTCTTC
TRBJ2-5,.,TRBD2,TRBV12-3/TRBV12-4,CASANSGGAGETQYF,TGTGCCAGCGCTAATAGCGGGGGGGCCGGTGAGACCCAGTACTTC
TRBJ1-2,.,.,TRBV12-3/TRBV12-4,CATYNGGRVPYGYTF,TGTGCCACCTACAACGGGGGGCGTGTCCCCTATGGCTACACCTTC
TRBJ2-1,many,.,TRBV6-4,CASSVQGGNEQFF,TGTGCCAGCAGTGTCCAGGGGGGGAATGAGCAGTTCTTC
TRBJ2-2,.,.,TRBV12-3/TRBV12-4,CASSQPRVENTGELFF,TGTGCCAGCAGTCAACCCAGGGTGGAGAACACCGGGGAGCTGTTTTTT
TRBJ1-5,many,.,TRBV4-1,CASSPRWVSNQPQHF,TGCGCCAGCAGCCCCCGCTGGGTTAGCAATCAGCCCCAGCATTTT
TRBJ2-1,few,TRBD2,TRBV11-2,CASTQNSGGSEQFF,TGTGCCAGCACCCAGAATAGCGGGGGGAGCGAGCAGTTCTTC
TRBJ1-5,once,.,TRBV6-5,CASSYTGGQPQHF,TGTGCCAGCAGTTACACAGGCGGGCAGCCCCAGCATTTT
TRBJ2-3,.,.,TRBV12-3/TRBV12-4,CASTLGTPSAYTQYF,TGTGCCAGCACCCTTGGCACCCCATCAGCTTATACGCAGTATTTT
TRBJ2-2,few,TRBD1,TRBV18,CASSPRDRGGSGELFF,TGTGCCAGCTCACCCCGAGACAGGGGTGGTTCCGGGGAGCTGTTTTTT
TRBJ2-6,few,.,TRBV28,CASSLGSPAGANVLTF,TGTGCCAGCAGTTTAGGGTCCCCGGCTGGGGCCAACGTCCTGACTTTC
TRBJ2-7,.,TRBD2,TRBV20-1,CSARELAGAHSYEQYF,TGCAGTGCTAGAGAACTAGCGGGGGCCCACTCCTACGAGCAGTACTTC
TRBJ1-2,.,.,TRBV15,CATSSLTGRVDGYTF,TGTGCCACCAGCAGCTTGACAGGAAGGGTCGATGGCTACACCTTC
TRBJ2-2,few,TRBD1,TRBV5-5,CASSERTGPGELFF,TGTGCCAGCAGCGAAAGGACAGGCCCCGGGGAGCTGTTTTTT
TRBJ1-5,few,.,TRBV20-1,CSASSRIGAQPQHF,TGCAGTGCTAGTTCAAGGATCGGGGCTCAGCCCCAGCATTTT
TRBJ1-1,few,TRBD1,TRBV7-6,CASSLAGQGAGEAFF,TGTGCCAGCAGCTTAGCGGGGCAGGGGGCAGGTGAAGCTTTCTTT
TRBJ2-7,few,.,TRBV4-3,CASSQELGPYEQYF,TGCGCCAGCAGCCAAGAGCTCGGACCCTACGAGCAGTACTTC
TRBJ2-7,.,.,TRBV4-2,CASSQVMAGLGSYEQYF,TGTGCCAGCAGCCAAGTCATGGCGGGGTTGGGCTCCTACGAGCAGTACTTC
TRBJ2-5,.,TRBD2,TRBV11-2,CASSLGVSGGTGQETQYF,TGTGCCAGCAGCTTAGGCGTCAGCGGGGGGACGGGGCAAGAGACCCAGTACTTC
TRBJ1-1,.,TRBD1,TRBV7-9,CASSLPGQRNTEAFF,TGTGCCAGCAGCTTACCGGGACAGAGGAACACTGAAGCTTTCTTT
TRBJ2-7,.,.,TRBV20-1,CSARSGEGYEQYF,TGCAGTGCTAGGAGTGGGGAAGGCTACGAGCAGTACTTC
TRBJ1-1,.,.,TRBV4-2,CASRETGYGSDTEAFF,TGTGCCAGCAGGGAGACGGGCTATGGTTCCGACACTGAAGCTTTCTTT
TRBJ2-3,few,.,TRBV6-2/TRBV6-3,CASSSPLLRGPTSDTQYF,TGTGCCAGCAGCTCCCCCCTCCTGCGGGGGCCGACCTCAGATACGCAGTATTTT
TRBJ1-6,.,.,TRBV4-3,CASSQDRAAGYSPLHF,TGCGCCAGCAGCCAAGATCGGGCGGCAGGATATTCACCCCTCCACTTT
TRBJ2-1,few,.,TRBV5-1,CASSLGAVTDEQFF,TGCGCCAGCAGCTTGGGAGCGGTGACGGATGAGCAGTTCTTC
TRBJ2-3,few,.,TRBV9,CASSVVTGGDTDTQYF,TGTGCCAGCAGCGTAGTGACGGGGGGCGACACAGATACGCAGTATTTT
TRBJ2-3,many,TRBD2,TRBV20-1,CSAGSSGGANTQYF,TGCAGTGCTGGATCTAGCGGGGGGGCAAATACGCAGTATTTT
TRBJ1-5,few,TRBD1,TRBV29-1,CSAGQGGMNQPQHF,TGCAGCGCCGGACAGGGGGGAATGAATCAGCCCCAGCATTTT
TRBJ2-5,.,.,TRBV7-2,CASSLRGTAQETQYF,TGTGCCAGCAGCCTTAGAGGGACGGCTCAAGAGACCCAGTACTTC
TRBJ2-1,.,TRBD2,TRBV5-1,CASSWRGGETYNEQFF,TGCGCCAGCAGCTGGCGGGGGGGAGAGACCTACAATGAGCAGTTCTTC
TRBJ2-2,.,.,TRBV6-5,CASSYPSAGGPTGELFF,TGTGCCAGCAGTTACCCATCCGCTGGGGGGCCCACCGGGGAGCTGTTTTTT
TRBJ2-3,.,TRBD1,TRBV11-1,CASSLGQGAFDTQYF,TGTGCCAGCAGCTTAGGACAGGGGGCGTTTGATACGCAGTATTTT
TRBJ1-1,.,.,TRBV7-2,CASSFEGPSTEAFF,TGTGCCAGCAGCTTCGAGGGGCCGTCCACTGAAGCTTTCTTT
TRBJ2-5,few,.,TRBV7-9,CASSRESDQETQYF,TGTGCCAGCAGCCGGGAAAGCGACCAAGAGACCCAGTACTTC
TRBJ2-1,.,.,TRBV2,CASSGDSSYNEQFF,TGTGCCAGCAGTGGGGATAGCTCCTACAATGAGCAGTTCTTC
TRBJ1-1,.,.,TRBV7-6,CASSLGGLGNTEAFF,TGTGCCAGCAGCTTAGGCGGACTGGGGAACACTGAAGCTTTCTTT
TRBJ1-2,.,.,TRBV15,CATSRVLADSYGYTF,TGTGCCACCAGCAGAGTCCTGGCGGATAGCTATGGCTACACCTTC
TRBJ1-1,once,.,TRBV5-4,CASSLLSRGGEAEAFF,TGTGCCAGCAGCTTGTTGTCGCGTGGAGGCGAGGCTGAAGCTTTCTTT
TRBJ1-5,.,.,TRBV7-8,CASSRGAPVGNQPQHF,TGTGCCAGCAGCCGCGGGGCACCCGTAGGGAATCAGCCCCAGCATTTT
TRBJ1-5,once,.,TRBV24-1,CATSEHGHANQPQHF,TGTGCCACCAGTGAACACGGACATGCGAATCAGCCCCAGCATTTT
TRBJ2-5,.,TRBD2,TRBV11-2,CACSGGQETQYF,TGTGCCTGTAGCGGGGGACAAGAGACCCAGTACTTC
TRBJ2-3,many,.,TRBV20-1,CSARVPTDTQYF,TGCAGTGCTAGAGTTCCCACAGATACGCAGTATTTT
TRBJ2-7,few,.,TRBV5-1,CASSLEGGISYEQYF,TGCGCCAGCAGCTTGGAAGGGGGGATCTCCTACGAGCAGTACTTC
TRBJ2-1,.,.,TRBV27,CAGGASYNEQFF,TGTGCCGGGGGGGCATCCTACAATGAGCAGTTCTTC
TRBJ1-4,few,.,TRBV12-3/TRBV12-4,CASSLGTGRLFF,TGTGCCAGCAGTTTAGGGACGGGGCGACTGTTTTTT
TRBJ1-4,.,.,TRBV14,CASSQEPGIATNEKLFF,TGTGCCAGCAGCCAAGAACCGGGAATCGCAACTAATGAAAAACTGTTTTTT